This is a list of T cell receptor beta chains from one sample in a study of blood T cell repertoires in COVID-19. Clones were read by immunoSEQ multiplex PCR, and TCRdb kept only the in-frame ones, dropping some. The table shows 250,000 to 350,000 clones, with 85% occurring only once. The material sequenced was PBMCs or T cells enriched from blood (not recorded which). These receptors were collected from a woman between 50 and 59 years old who had recovered from COVID-19. Both conserved end residues are part of each CDR3.

length: 12
V: TRBV9
CDR3: CASRGTNYGYTF

length: 13
V: TRBV7-7
CDR3: CASSLAQGYEQYF

length: 15
V: TRBV28
CDR3: CASSPPGQVNEKLFF

length: 12
V: TRBV29-1
CDR3: CSAEDGGSGYTF

length: 15
V: TRBV3-1/TRBV3-2
CDR3: CASSQDTVPEREQFF

length: 11
V: TRBV6-2/TRBV6-3
CDR3: CASSYFGELFF

length: 14
V: TRBV29-1
CDR3: CSVETSGRVYEQYF

length: 14
V: TRBV6-5
CDR3: CASSRGGPGNEQFF

length: 15
V: TRBV5-1
CDR3: CASSRMTSGADTQYF

length: 20
V: TRBV4-1
CDR3: CASSQSQLGTGPRGGNTIYF

length: 16
V: TRBV19
CDR3: CASSFRLAGDTDTQYF

length: 15
V: TRBV15
CDR3: CATSRARTGGYEQYF

length: 15
V: TRBV7-2
CDR3: CASRRTAGSGNEQFF

length: 14
V: TRBV7-6
CDR3: CASGGQLNTGELFF

length: 16
V: TRBV28
CDR3: CASSSTSGMVQGGQYF

length: 15
V: TRBV15
CDR3: CATSRELANTGELFF

length: 17
V: TRBV4-1
CDR3: CASSQEPGQGANTEAFF

length: 18
V: TRBV12-5
CDR3: CASGLPLRVRKLNYEQYF

length: 11
V: TRBV29-1
CDR3: CSVELGNTIYF

length: 17
V: TRBV14
CDR3: CASSFPGQGPLTGELFF

length: 16
V: TRBV10-1
CDR3: CASSDSYTGRSYEQYF

length: 16
V: TRBV5-3
CDR3: CARSPYIAGAPETQYF

length: 16
V: TRBV6-6
CDR3: CASSLGDRGWDEKLFF

length: 13
V: TRBV30
CDR3: CAVLRQGVTEAFF

length: 16
V: TRBV19
CDR3: CASSAQVLSSNQPQHF

length: 14
V: TRBV19
CDR3: CASSAGRPDEKLFF

length: 13
V: TRBV14
CDR3: CASSQVGSETQYF

length: 16
V: TRBV25-1
CDR3: CASSESGRGSNQPQHF

length: 18
V: TRBV28
CDR3: CASSLLLQHSSPNTEAFF

length: 18
V: TRBV7-6
CDR3: CASSLGGFFGEAGNTIYF

length: 15
V: TRBV30
CDR3: CAWSDQEGYNSPLHF

length: 15
V: TRBV3-1/TRBV3-2
CDR3: CASSRTWDSPETQYF

length: 14
V: TRBV6-5
CDR3: CASSLGQRNSPLHF

length: 15
V: TRBV10-3
CDR3: CAISEPTGGSEKLFF

length: 15
V: TRBV30
CDR3: CAWGPGLAARDEQFF

length: 13
V: TRBV7-6
CDR3: CASSVQEYTEAFF

length: 17
V: TRBV18
CDR3: CASSPLPRQSSSYEQYF

length: 16
V: TRBV6-2/TRBV6-3
CDR3: CASSYGTAYSNQPQHF

length: 15
V: TRBV6-5
CDR3: CASSREGLAGSVQFF

length: 15
V: TRBV5-1
CDR3: CASSLAGQDRSPLHF

length: 14
V: TRBV11-3
CDR3: CASSPHRDSNIQYF